The T cell receptor beta chain under discussion was sequenced for a study of T cell responses to AZD1222 COVID-19 vaccine. Study-level points and caveats: Donors skewed white British and female; clonal diversity was possibly underestimated. At baseline, seropositivity was found in only six or seven AZD1222 recipients.

As regards this clone: Its antigen remains unknown.

TCRdb keeps only in-frame clones here, not all; method: immunoSEQ multiplex PCR. The sample contains 150,000 to 200,000 clones, more than 80% of which appear only once. This TCR derives from an adult in good health. Source: peripheral blood, taken on day 0 of AZD1222 vaccination.

This chain's CDR3 is CASSLLGAGGWGTEAFF. CDR3 in DNA: TGCGCCAGCAGCTTGTTAGGGGCAGGAGGTTGGGGAACTGAAGCTTTCTTT. J is TRBJ1-1 and V is TRBV5-1; TRBD1 might be the D (5 bases). CDR3 length: 17 residues. CDR1 and CDR2 (germline): SGHRS, YFSETQ. The V end was cut by 1 base, the J end by 5 bases, with 21 bases between.